Below are 29 T cell receptor beta chains sequenced from a single sample in a study of shared clonotypes between healthy human individuals. The data were produced by immunoSEQ multiplex PCR, yet TCRdb's version contains in-frame clones alone and is incomplete. The data show hundreds of thousands of clones, about three quarters seen once. Sequencing input: memory CD4+ T cells sorted from blood. The subset is: CD45RA-negative fraction. These receptors all come from a woman in her thirties in good health.

This chain joins TRBV11-3 and TRBJ1-3; 7 bases are shared with TRBD1. J was trimmed by 7 bases and V by 1 base; bases with no gene match: 7. Germline CDR1 SGHNT, CDR2 YENEEA. The CDR3 length is 15 residues. The CDR3 sequence: CASSLGTGEMNTIYF. The CDR3 DNA reads TGTGCCAGCAGCTTAGGTACAGGGGAGATGAACACCATATATTTT.

This clone was detected a few times. At the DNA level, this CDR3 is encoded by other sequences in the same sample as well. The V gene is TRBV7-9, the J gene TRBJ1-2, with TRBD1 as a possible D gene (5 bases). CDR3 length: 14 residues. CDR1 and CDR2 from the germline V gene are SEHNR and FQNEAQ (reference sequence). The V gene lost 5 bases and the J gene lost 2 bases, with 12 bases spanning the gap. The chain's CDR3 is CASSPRDGNYGYTF. The CDR3 bases are TGTGCCAGCAGCCCCAGGGACGGAAACTATGGCTACACCTTC.

The chain couples TRBV4-2 to TRBJ2-3; D tentatively reads TRBD1 or TRBD2 (5 bases each). Germline lookup yields CDR1 LGHNA and CDR2 YNFKEQ. This CDR3 has 16 residues. Trimming shortened V by 5 bases and J by 4 bases, and 19 bases separated the two germline ends. The CDR3 protein is CASSKSLGDGPDTQYF. The CDR3 region has the DNA TGTGCCAGCAGCAAAAGTCTGGGGGATGGTCCAGATACGCAGTATTTT.

This chain uses TRBV11-3 with TRBJ2-1, with TRBD1 identical over 10 bases. V was clipped by 5 bases and J by 4 bases; unmatched bases: 5. The germline V gene has CDR1 SGHNT and CDR2 YENEEA. This CDR3 comprises 15 residues. The CDR3 is CASSLGQGVYNEQFF. Written as DNA, the CDR3 is TGTGCCAGCAGCCTAGGACAGGGGGTTTACAATGAGCAGTTCTTC.

V usage is TRBV6-1 and J usage is TRBJ2-1; 8 bases are shared with TRBD2. The V and J ends lost 7 bases and 9 bases, in that order; junction bases with no gene match: 14. This CDR3 has 15 residues. From germline, CDR1 is MNHNS and CDR2 SASEGT. The CDR3 bases are TGTGCCAGCACCATCGTTTTCAGCGGGAGTCGTGAGCAGTTCTTC. It codes for CASTIVFSGSREQFF.

The chain uses TRBV7-3 and TRBJ2-5; D gene ambiguous. The CDR3 totals 13 residues. CDR1 and CDR2 (germline): SGHTA, FQGTGA. The V gene lost 2 bases and the J gene lost 0 bases, with 4 bases spanning the gap. CDR3 sequence reads: CASSLAHQETQYF. Written as DNA, the CDR3 is TGTGCCAGCAGCTTAGCCCACCAAGAGACCCAGTACTTC.

The genes are TRBV5-8 and TRBJ2-1; D is possibly TRBD1 (5 bases). Trimming took 0 bases from V and 9 from J, leaving 19 bases between them. Looked up from germline, CDR1 is SGHTS and CDR2 is YDEGEE. The CDR3 consists of 16 residues. This chain's CDR3 is CASSLGTGLWVGEQFF. CDR3 nucleotides: TGTGCCAGCAGCTTGGGAACAGGCCTTTGGGTAGGTGAGCAGTTCTTC.

This clone was detected many times. Written as DNA, the CDR3 is TGTGCCAGCAGCTTAGCCGGGACAGGGGGTGGAAACACCATATATTTT. It translates to CASSLAGTGGGNTIYF. This chain connects TRBV11-2 to TRBJ1-3, with TRBD1 matching 11 bases. J lost 3 bases, V lost 1 base, and 2 bases had no gene match. Per germline, CDR1 SGHAT and CDR2 FQNNGV. The CDR3 runs to 16 residues.

The rearrangement links TRBV9 to TRBJ1-1, with a weak D call TRBD1 (5 bases). Trimming shortened V by 2 bases and J by 2 bases, and 7 bases separated the two germline ends. CDR3 length: 13 residues. Germline V gives CDR1 SGDLS, CDR2 YYNGEE. The chain's CDR3 is CASSVDSNTEAFF. The DNA for the CDR3 is TGTGCCAGCAGCGTCGACAGTAACACTGAAGCTTTCTTT.

This sequence joins TRBV18 and TRBJ2-5; the match to TRBD1 covers 7 bases. After removal of 4 bases from V and 2 bases from J, the junction contained 4 bases not matched to a gene. CDR1 KGHSH and CDR2 LQKENI come from the germline V gene. The CDR3 is made up of 14 amino acids. The CDR3 region has the DNA TGTGCCAGCTCACGTGGACAGGAGCAAGAGACCCAGTACTTC. It encodes CASSRGQEQETQYF.

The V call is TRBV5-8, the J call TRBJ2-4; D is possibly TRBD1 or TRBD2 (5 bases each). CDR1 is SGHTS and CDR2 is YDEGEE in the germline V gene. V was shortened by 1 base and J by 7 bases, with 9 bases between the two germline ends. The CDR3 extends over 13 amino acids. The CDR3 loop is CASSLYEGNIQYF. Here the CDR3 DNA reads TGTGCCAGCAGCTTGTACGAGGGGAACATTCAGTACTTC.

In this sample, this clone turned up once. The same CDR3 is also encoded by other DNA sequences in this sample. This chain connects TRBV5-1 to TRBJ2-7, with 10 bases lining up with TRBD1. J lost 3 bases, V lost 4 bases, and 1 base had no gene match. The V gene's germline CDR1 is SGHRS and CDR2 YFSETQ. This CDR3 region has 13 residues. The CDR3 region has the DNA TGCGCCAGCAGCCGGGACAGGGGCTACGAGCAGTACTTC. It specifies CASSRDRGYEQYF.

The chain joins TRBV7-9 to TRBJ2-2; 8 bases match TRBD1. J was trimmed by 4 bases and V by 3 bases; bases with no gene match: 7. The CDR3 loop spans 16 amino acids. The germline gives CDR1 SEHNR, CDR2 FQNEAQ (reference sequence). CDR3 coding DNA: TGTGCCAGCAGCTTCGGAGCAGGGGGCGGCACCGGGGAGCTGTTTTTT. Amino acids: CASSFGAGGGTGELFF.

This clone was found a few times. The sample contains more than one DNA sequence encoding this CDR3. This chain joins TRBV29-1 and TRBJ2-3; no clear D. Germline CDR1 and CDR2: SQVTM and ANQGSEA. The CDR3 is made up of 12 amino acids. The germline V and J ends were trimmed by 3 bases and 0 bases, with 4 bases remaining between them. Here the CDR3 DNA reads TGCAGCGTTGAGGTCAGCACAGATACGCAGTATTTT. This gives the protein CSVEVSTDTQYF.

This clone showed up many times. Other DNA variants within this sample encode the same CDR3. The V call is TRBV27, the J call TRBJ2-7; D unresolved. CDR1 and CDR2 (germline): MNHEY, SMNVEV (reference sequence). The CDR3 length is 14 residues. Trimming took 3 bases from V and 2 from J, leaving 11 bases between them. CDR3 sequence (DNA): TGTGCCAGCAGTTTCTCGGAAGGGCCCTACGAGCAGTACTTC. Translated: CASSFSEGPYEQYF.

J is TRBJ1-2 and V is TRBV5-1, with 7 bases matching TRBD1. Germline V gene data show CDR1 as SGHRS and CDR2 as YFSETQ. This CDR3 contains 13 residues. V was clipped by 4 bases and J by 4 bases; unmatched bases: 4. The CDR3 spells CASSPDRTYGYTF. In nucleotides, the CDR3 is TGCGCCAGCAGCCCGGACAGGACCTATGGCTACACCTTC.

With regard to this clone: In the same sample, other DNA sequences code for this CDR3. This chain uses TRBV5-1 with TRBJ1-3; no firm D call. The CDR3 extends over 14 amino acids. V was cut by 4 bases and J by 4 bases, with 12 bases left in between. Germline CDR1 and CDR2: SGHRS and YFSETQ. Here the CDR3 DNA reads TGCGCCAGCAGCCCTCGGGCGGGCGGAAACACCATATATTTT. Protein sequence: CASSPRAGGNTIYF.

This clone has just one count. The V and J genes are TRBV19 and TRBJ1-1; possible D gene TRBD1, 5 bases. V lost 7 bases and J 5 bases, leaving 23 bases between the germline ends. The CDR3 extends over 16 amino acids. CDR1 and CDR2 from the germline V gene are LNHDA and SQIVND (reference sequence). The CDR3 sequence: CASIAHGRDLRTEAFF. DNA for the CDR3: TGTGCCAGTATTGCCCACGGCCGGGACCTTAGGACTGAAGCTTTCTTT.

This chain links TRBV5-8 with TRBJ2-7; TRBD1 aligns across 7 bases. This CDR3 has 15 residues. Germline CDR1 reads SGHTS; CDR2 reads YDEGEE. The trim removed 2 bases at V and 0 bases at J, leaving 5 bases unmatched. In DNA, the CDR3 is TGTGCCAGCAGCTTACAGAGGGGGCCCTCCTACGAGCAGTACTTC. Translating gives CASSLQRGPSYEQYF.

The chain employs TRBV5-1 and TRBJ2-2; 7 bases fit TRBD2. V shed 0 bases, J shed 0 bases, and the junction held 2 bases outside the gene matches. Germline CDR1 reads SGHRS; CDR2 reads YFSETQ. CDR3 length: 16 amino acids. The CDR3 nucleotides read TGCGCCAGCAGCTTGGCCACTAGCGCGAACACCGGGGAGCTGTTTTTT. Translation: CASSLATSANTGELFF.

This chain uses TRBV7-8 with TRBJ1-2, with 8 bases lining up with TRBD1. V gave up 2 bases and J gave up 5 bases; unmatched junction bases: 13. The CDR3 is 17 residues long. From germline, CDR1 is SGHVS and CDR2 FQNEAQ. The CDR3: CASSLNSQGALVYGYTF. The CDR3 DNA reads TGTGCCAGCAGCTTAAACTCCCAGGGGGCCTTGGTTTATGGCTACACCTTC.

This chain joins TRBV6-6 and TRBJ1-4; 7 positions agree with TRBD1. The CDR3 contains 15 residues. Trimming at V came to 2 bases and at J to 2 bases, leaving 2 bases not matched to a gene. Germline lookup yields CDR1 MNHNY and CDR2 SVGAGI (reference sequence). CDR3 residues: CASSYRGGTNEKLFF. The CDR3 bases are TGTGCCAGCAGTTACCGAGGGGGCACTAATGAAAAACTGTTTTTT.

V gene TRBV19 combines with J gene TRBJ1-2, with TRBD1 matching over 8 bases. Germline V gene data show CDR1 as LNHDA and CDR2 as SQIVND (reference sequence). Trimming cost V 4 bases and J 0 bases; bases outside gene matches: 4. The CDR3 runs to 15 residues. CDR3 DNA: TGTGCCAGTAGTAACAGGGGGACCACTAACTATGGCTACACCTTC. Translating gives CASSNRGTTNYGYTF.

This clone was seen only once. The gene calls are TRBV11-2 and TRBJ2-7; TRBD1 aligns across 7 bases. Germline lookup yields CDR1 SGHAT and CDR2 FQNNGV. The CDR3 is 16 residues long. The junction had 7 bases not matched to a gene; V was cut back by 1 base and J by 1 base. The CDR3 coding sequence is TGTGCCAGCAGCTTAGCCGGGACAGCACCTTCCTACGAGCAGTACTTC. It encodes CASSLAGTAPSYEQYF.

The chain has TRBV5-1 and TRBJ2-4; the D is unclear. CDR3 length: 13 residues. The V end lost 2 bases, the J end lost 6 bases, and 9 bases lay between the germline ends. Germline V CDR1 and CDR2: SGHRS, YFSETQ. In DNA form, the CDR3 reads TGCGCCAGCAGCTTAATGGACCCAAACATTCAGTACTTC. This translates into CASSLMDPNIQYF.

In this sample, this clone turned up a few times. V usage is TRBV5-1 and J usage is TRBJ1-2; no clear D gene. Germline V gene data show CDR1 as SGHRS and CDR2 as YFSETQ. The CDR3 extends over 14 amino acids. Trimming stripped 0 bases from V and 4 bases from J, with 10 bases between. In nucleotides, the CDR3 is TGCGCCAGCAGCTTGGGATCGGGGAGCTATGGCTACACCTTC. This gives the protein CASSLGSGSYGYTF.

In its sample, this clone was seen a few times. The CDR3 region is CASSKRRQQEQFF. CDR3 DNA: TGTGCCAGCAGCAAACGAAGGCAGCAAGAGCAGTTCTTC. The V call is TRBV21-1, the J call TRBJ2-1. TRBV21-1 is reported as a pseudogene. The CDR3 consists of 13 residues.

The V and J genes are TRBV28 and TRBJ2-7; no clear D. With 11 bases removed from V and 0 bases from J, the gap between germline ends came to 11 bases. The germline V gene encodes CDR1 MDHEN and CDR2 SYDVKM. The CDR3 totals 12 residues. The CDR3 bases are TGTGCCTATTTGCAGAGCTCCTACGAGCAGTACTTC. Its translation is CAYLQSSYEQYF.

This chain connects TRBV7-3 to TRBJ2-3; 7 bases line up with TRBD1. CDR1 SGHTA and CDR2 FQGTGA come from the germline V gene. The CDR3 length is 15 residues. The V gene end was trimmed by 5 bases and the J gene end by 4 bases; junction bases not matched to a gene: 9. The CDR3 nucleotides read TGTGCCAGCAGCCCTCGGACAGGCCGGGCAGATACGCAGTATTTT. Translated: CASSPRTGRADTQYF.